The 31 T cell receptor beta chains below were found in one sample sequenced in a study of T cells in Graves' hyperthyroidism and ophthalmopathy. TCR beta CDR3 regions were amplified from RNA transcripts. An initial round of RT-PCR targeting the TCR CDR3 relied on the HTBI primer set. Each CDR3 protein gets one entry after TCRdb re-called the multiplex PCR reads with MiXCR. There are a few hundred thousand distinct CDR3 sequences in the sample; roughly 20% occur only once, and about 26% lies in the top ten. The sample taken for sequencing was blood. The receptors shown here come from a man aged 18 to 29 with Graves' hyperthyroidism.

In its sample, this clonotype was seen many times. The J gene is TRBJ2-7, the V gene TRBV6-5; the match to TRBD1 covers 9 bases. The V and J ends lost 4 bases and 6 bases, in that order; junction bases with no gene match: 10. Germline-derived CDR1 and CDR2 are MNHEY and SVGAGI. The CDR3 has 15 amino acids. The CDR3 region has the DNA TGTGCCAGCAGTTCTTGGACAGGGGTAAAAGCCGAGCAGTACTTC. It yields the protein CASSSWTGVKAEQYF.

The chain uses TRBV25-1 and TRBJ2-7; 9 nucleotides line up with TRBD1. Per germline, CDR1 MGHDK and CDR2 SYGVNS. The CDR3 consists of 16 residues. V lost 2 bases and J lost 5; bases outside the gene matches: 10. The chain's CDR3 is CASSERNRGRFNEQYF. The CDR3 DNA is TGTGCCAGCAGTGAACGAAACAGGGGGCGATTTAACGAGCAGTACTTC.

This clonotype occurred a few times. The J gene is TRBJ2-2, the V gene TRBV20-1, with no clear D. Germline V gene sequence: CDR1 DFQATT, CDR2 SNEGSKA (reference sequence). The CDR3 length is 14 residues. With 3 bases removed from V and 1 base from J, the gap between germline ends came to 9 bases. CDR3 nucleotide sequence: TGCAGTGCTAGGTCTGCGGTGAACACCGGGGAGCTGTTTTTT. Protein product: CSARSAVNTGELFF.

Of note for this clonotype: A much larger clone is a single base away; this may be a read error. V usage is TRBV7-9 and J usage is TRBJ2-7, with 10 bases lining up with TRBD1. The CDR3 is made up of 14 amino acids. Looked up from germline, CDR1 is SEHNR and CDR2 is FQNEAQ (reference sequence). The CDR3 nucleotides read TGTGCCAGCAGCCCGGGACAGGGGAACTACAAGCAGTACTTC. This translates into CASSPGQGNYKQYF.

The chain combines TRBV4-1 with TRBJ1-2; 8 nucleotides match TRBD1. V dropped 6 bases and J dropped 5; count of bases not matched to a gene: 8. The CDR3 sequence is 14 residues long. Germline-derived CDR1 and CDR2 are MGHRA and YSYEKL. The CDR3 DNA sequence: TGCGCCAGCAGAGGACCGGGACAGGCATATGGCTACACCTTC. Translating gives CASRGPGQAYGYTF.

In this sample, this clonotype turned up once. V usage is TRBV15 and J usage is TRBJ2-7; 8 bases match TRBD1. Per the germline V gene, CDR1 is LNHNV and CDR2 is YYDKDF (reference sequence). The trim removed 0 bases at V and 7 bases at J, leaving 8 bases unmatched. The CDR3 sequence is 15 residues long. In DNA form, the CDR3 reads TGTGCCACCAGCAGAGAGGCAGGGGGCTATGGAGAGCAGTACTTC. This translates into CATSREAGGYGEQYF.

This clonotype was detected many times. CDR3 region: CATSIRDGSYEQYF. The CDR3 DNA reads as TGTGCCACCAGCATCCGGGACGGGTCCTACGAGCAGTACTTC. The chain combines TRBV15 with TRBJ2-7; D possibly uses TRBD1 or TRBD2 (5 bases each). CDR3 length equals 14 residues. Per the germline V gene, CDR1 is LNHNV and CDR2 is YYDKDF (reference sequence). Trimming stripped 4 bases from V and 1 base from J, with 11 bases between.

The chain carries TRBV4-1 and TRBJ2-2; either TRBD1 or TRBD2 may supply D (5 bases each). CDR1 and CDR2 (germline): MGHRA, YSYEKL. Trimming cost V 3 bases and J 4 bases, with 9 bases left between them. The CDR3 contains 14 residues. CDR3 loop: CASSHPGTTGELFF. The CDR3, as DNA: TGCGCCAGCAGCCACCCGGGGACCACCGGGGAGCTGTTTTTT.

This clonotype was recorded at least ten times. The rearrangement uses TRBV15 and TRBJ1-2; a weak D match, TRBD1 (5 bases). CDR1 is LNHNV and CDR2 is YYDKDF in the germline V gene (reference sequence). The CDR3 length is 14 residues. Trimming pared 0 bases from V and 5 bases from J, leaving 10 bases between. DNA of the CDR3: TGTGCCACCAGCAGAGATGTGGGGGTATATGGCTACACCTTC. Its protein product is CATSRDVGVYGYTF.

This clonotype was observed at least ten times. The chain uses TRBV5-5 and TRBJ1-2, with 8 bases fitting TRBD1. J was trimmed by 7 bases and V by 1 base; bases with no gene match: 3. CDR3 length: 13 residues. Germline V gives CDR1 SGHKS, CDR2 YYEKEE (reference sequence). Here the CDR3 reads CASSLSRGLGYTF. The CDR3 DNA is TGTGCCAGCAGCTTGTCCAGGGGGCTTGGCTACACCTTC.

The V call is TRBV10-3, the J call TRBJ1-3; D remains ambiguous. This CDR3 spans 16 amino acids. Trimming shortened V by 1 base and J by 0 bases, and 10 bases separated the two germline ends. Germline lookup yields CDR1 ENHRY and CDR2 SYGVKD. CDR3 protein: CAISEFSRSSGNTIYF. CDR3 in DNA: TGTGCCATCAGTGAGTTCTCCAGGAGCTCTGGAAACACCATATATTTT.

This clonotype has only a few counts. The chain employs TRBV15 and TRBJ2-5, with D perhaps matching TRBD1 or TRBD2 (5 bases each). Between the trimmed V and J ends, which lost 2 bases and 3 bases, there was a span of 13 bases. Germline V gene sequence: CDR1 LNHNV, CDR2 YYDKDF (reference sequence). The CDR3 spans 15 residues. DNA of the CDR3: TGTGCCACCAGCAGAAGGGACCGGGTGGAAGAGACCCAGTACTTC. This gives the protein CATSRRDRVEETQYF.

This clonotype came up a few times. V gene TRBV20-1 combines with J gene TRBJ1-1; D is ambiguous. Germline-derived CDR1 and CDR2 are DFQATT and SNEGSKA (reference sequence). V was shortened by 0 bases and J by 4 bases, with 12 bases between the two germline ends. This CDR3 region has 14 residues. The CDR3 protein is CSARERKLGTEAFF. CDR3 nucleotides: TGCAGTGCTAGAGAGAGGAAGTTGGGCACTGAAGCTTTCTTT.

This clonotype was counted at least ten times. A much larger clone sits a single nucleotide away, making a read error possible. The chain's CDR3 is CASSERDRVGYFYEQYF. In DNA, the CDR3 is TGTGCCAGCAGTGAAAGGGACAGAGTAGGCTACTTCTACGAGCAGTACTTC. The chain joins TRBV6-1 to TRBJ2-7; 7 bases map to TRBD1. The germline gives CDR1 MNHNS, CDR2 SASEGT. With V trimmed by 2 bases and J by 3 bases, 13 bases remained unmatched. CDR3 length equals 17 residues.

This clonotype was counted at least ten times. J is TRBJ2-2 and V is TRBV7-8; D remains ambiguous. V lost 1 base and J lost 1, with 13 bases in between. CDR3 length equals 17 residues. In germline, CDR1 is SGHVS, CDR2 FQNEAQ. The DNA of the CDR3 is TGTGCCAGCAGCTTAGAGAGGTGGCAGGAGAACACCGGGGAGCTGTTTTTT. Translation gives CASSLERWQENTGELFF.

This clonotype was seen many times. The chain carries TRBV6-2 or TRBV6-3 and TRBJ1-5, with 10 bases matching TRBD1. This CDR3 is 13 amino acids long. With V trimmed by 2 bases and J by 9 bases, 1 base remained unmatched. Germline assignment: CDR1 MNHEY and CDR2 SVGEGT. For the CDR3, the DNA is TGTGCCAGCAGTTACGGGACAGGGGTGCCCCAGCATTTT. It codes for CASSYGTGVPQHF.

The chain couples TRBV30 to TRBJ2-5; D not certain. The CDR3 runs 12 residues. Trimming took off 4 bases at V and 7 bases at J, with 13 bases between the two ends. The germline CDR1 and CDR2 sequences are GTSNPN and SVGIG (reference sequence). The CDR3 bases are TGTGCCTGGACGGGCAGTGCTGGGACCCAGTACTTC. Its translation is CAWTGSAGTQYF.

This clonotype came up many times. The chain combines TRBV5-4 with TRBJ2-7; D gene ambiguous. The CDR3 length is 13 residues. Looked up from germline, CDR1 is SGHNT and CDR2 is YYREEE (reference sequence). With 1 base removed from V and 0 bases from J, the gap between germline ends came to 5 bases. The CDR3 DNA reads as TGTGCCAGCAGCTTGCGGACCTCCTACGAGCAGTACTTC. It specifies CASSLRTSYEQYF.

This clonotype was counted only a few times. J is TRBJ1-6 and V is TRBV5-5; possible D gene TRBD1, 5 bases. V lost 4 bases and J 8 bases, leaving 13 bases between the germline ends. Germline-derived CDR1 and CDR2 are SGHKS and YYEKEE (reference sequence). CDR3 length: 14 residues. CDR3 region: CASSRGTVDSPLHF. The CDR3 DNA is TGTGCCAGCAGCCGCGGGACTGTAGATTCACCCCTCCACTTT.

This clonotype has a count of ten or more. CDR3 protein: CASSSQAGANTGELFF. The CDR3 DNA reads as TGTGCCAGCAGCTCACAAGCGGGCGCGAACACCGGGGAGCTGTTTTTT. This chain uses TRBV7-9 with TRBJ2-2, with D tentatively TRBD2 (6 bases). The V and J ends lost 4 bases and 0 bases respectively, with 12 bases between them. The CDR3 contains 16 residues. Germline lookup yields CDR1 SEHNR and CDR2 FQNEAQ (reference sequence).

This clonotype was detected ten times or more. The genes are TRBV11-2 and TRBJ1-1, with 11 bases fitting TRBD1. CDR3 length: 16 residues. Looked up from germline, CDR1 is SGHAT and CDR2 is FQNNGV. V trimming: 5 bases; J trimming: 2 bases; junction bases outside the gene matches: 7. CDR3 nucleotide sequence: TGTGCCAGCAGCCCATGTCGGACAGGGGGCAACACTGAAGCTTTCTTT. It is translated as CASSPCRTGGNTEAFF.

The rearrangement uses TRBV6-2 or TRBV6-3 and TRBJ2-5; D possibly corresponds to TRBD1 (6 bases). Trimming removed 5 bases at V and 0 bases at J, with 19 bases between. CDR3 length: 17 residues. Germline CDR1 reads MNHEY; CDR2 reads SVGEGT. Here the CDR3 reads CASSPPGTLIDQETQYF. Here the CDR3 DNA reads TGTGCCAGCAGTCCCCCCGGGACACTCATTGACCAAGAGACCCAGTACTTC.

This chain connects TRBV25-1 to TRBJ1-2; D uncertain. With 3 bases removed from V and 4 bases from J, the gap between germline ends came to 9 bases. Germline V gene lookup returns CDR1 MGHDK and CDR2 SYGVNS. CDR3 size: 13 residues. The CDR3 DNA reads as TGTGCCAGCAGTGATTCACTTTCCTATGGCTACACCTTC. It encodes CASSDSLSYGYTF.

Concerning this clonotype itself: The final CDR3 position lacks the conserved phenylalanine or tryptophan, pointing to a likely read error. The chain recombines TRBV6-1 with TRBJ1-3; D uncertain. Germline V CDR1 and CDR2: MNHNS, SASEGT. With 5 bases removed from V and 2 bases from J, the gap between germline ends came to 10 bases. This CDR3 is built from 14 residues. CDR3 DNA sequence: TGTGCCAGCAGTCAAGTCTTACCTGGAAACACCATATATATT. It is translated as CASSQVLPGNTIYI.

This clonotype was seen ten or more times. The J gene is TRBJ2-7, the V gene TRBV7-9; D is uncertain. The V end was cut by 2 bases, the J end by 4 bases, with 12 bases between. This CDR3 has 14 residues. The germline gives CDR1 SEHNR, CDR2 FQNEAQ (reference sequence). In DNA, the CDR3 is TGTGCCAGCAGCTTATCGGCGTTAGGTTACGAGCAGTACTTC. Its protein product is CASSLSALGYEQYF.

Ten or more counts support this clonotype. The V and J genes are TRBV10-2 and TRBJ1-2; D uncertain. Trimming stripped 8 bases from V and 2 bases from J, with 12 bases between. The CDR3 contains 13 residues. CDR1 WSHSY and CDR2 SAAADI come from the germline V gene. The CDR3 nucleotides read TGCGCCAGCTCCTCCAGTAGGAACTATGGCTACACCTTC. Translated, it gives CASSSSRNYGYTF.

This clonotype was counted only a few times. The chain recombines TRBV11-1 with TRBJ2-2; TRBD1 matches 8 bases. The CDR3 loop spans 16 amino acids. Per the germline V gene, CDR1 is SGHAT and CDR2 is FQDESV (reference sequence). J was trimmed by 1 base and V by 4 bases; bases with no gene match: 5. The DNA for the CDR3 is TGTGCCAGCAGCTCCTACGGACAGGGGAACACCGGGGAGCTGTTTTTT. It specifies CASSSYGQGNTGELFF.

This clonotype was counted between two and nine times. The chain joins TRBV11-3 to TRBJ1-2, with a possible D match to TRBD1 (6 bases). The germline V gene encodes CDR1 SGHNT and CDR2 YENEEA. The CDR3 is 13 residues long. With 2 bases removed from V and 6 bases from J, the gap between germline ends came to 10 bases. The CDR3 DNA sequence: TGTGCCAGCAGCTTACAATCAGGGGATGGCTACACCTTC. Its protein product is CASSLQSGDGYTF.

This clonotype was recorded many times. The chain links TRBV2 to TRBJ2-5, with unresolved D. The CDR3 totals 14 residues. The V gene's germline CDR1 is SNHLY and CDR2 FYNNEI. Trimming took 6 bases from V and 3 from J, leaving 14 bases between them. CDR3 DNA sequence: TGTGCCAGCAGCGCGACTCCGACCGAAGAGACCCAGTACTTC. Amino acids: CASSATPTEETQYF.

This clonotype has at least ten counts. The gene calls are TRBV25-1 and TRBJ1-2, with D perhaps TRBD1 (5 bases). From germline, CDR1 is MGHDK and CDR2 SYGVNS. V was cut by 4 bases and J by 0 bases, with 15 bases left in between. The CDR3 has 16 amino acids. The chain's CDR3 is CASSGPRQGANYGYTF. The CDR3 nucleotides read TGTGCCAGCAGTGGCCCCCGGCAGGGCGCTAACTATGGCTACACCTTC.

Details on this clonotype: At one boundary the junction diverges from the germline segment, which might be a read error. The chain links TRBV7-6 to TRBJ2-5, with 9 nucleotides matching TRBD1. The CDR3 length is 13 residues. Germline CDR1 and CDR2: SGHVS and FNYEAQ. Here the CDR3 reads CASSRQGEETEYF. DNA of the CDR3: TGTGCCAGCAGCCGACAGGGGGAAGAGACCGAGTACTTC.